The 17 T cell receptor beta chains below were found in one sample sequenced in a study of cytotoxic CD8 clonotypes in ibrutinib-treated CLL. Generated by immunoSEQ multiplex PCR, the TCRdb table keeps only in-frame clones and is missing some. The sample carries around 300,000 clones, around four fifths recorded once. The specimen comprised PBMCs, sampled before ibrutinib treatment. The receptors were gathered from a human donor with chronic lymphocytic leukemia.

The chain uses TRBV29-1 and TRBJ2-2, with TRBD2 matching over 9 bases. The V and J ends lost 7 bases and 2 bases, in that order; junction bases with no gene match: 5. The CDR3 loop spans 14 amino acids. From germline, CDR1 is SQVTM and CDR2 ANQGSEA. CDR3 region: CSARLAANTGELFF. The CDR3 region has the DNA TGCAGCGCCAGACTAGCGGCAAACACCGGGGAGCTGTTTTTT.

Only a few counts were recorded for this clone. The gene calls are TRBV15 and TRBJ2-5, with D perhaps matching TRBD2 (6 bases). Trimming cost V 0 bases and J 3 bases, with 11 bases left between them. The CDR3 is made up of 15 amino acids. CDR1 and CDR2 from the germline V gene are LNHNV and YYDKDF (reference sequence). The CDR3, as DNA: TGTGCCACCAGCAGAGATAGGGGACTGGAAGAGACCCAGTACTTC. Amino acids: CATSRDRGLEETQYF.

The chain combines TRBV5-8 with TRBJ1-1; TRBD1 is a possible D gene (6 bases). The CDR3 sequence is 18 residues long. Per germline, CDR1 SGHTS and CDR2 YDEGEE. V shed 0 bases and J shed 7 bases, with 25 bases lying between them. The CDR3 DNA sequence: TGTGCCAGCAGCTTGGGTTTGAGGGATTGGGGAAAAGGGGGTGAAGCTTTCTTT. This sequence encodes CASSLGLRDWGKGGEAFF.

The rearrangement uses TRBV4-3 and TRBJ2-1, with 9 bases that match TRBD2. This CDR3 is built from 15 residues. Germline CDR1 reads LGHNA; CDR2 reads YSLEER. V trimming: 4 bases; J trimming: 4 bases; junction bases outside the gene matches: 5. The CDR3 spells CASSLGLARYNEQFF. CDR3 bases: TGCGCCAGCAGCCTCGGACTAGCGAGATACAATGAGCAGTTCTTC.

V is TRBV9 and J is TRBJ1-2, with D possibly TRBD1 on 5 matching bases. In germline, CDR1 is SGDLS, CDR2 YYNGEE. Trimming left V 3 bases short and J 4 bases short, with 10 bases between. The CDR3 length is 13 residues. CDR3 nucleotide sequence: TGTGCCAGCAGCGGGGGGGTAGGCTATGGCTACACCTTC. This gives the protein CASSGGVGYGYTF.

This chain uses TRBV28 with TRBJ2-5, with D perhaps TRBD2 (5 bases). Germline assignment: CDR1 MDHEN and CDR2 SYDVKM. V lost 5 bases and J lost 3, with 16 bases in between. This CDR3 region has 15 residues. This CDR3 is CASSRRGWSKETQYF. The CDR3 coding sequence is TGTGCCAGCAGTCGACGGGGATGGTCAAAAGAGACCCAGTACTTC.

The chain uses TRBV4-1 and TRBJ2-7, with 8 bases that match TRBD2. This CDR3 has 16 amino acids. Trimming at V came to 1 base and at J to 0 bases, leaving 5 bases not matched to a gene. Germline V gives CDR1 MGHRA, CDR2 YSYEKL. The CDR3 sequence is CASSQGGSGISYEQYF. The CDR3 nucleotides are TGCGCCAGCAGCCAAGGCGGTAGCGGGATCTCCTACGAGCAGTACTTC.

The CDR3, as DNA: TGTGCCAGCAGCCCCGAGCGGGAGGGCCGAGCCAAAAACATTCAGTACTTC. This gives the protein CASSPEREGRAKNIQYF. The chain links TRBV5-4 to TRBJ2-4; 10 bases fit TRBD2. This CDR3 spans 17 amino acids. With V trimmed by 4 bases and J by 0 bases, 7 bases remained unmatched. Germline assignment: CDR1 SGHNT and CDR2 YYREEE (reference sequence).

This clone showed up just once. The chain carries TRBV23-1 and TRBJ2-2; D may be TRBD1 (6 bases). TRBV23-1 belongs to the ORF category, with a function that is uncertain. The CDR3 has 15 amino acids. Trimming shortened V by 5 bases and J by 7 bases, and 17 bases separated the two germline ends. The CDR3 region has the DNA TGCGCCAGCAGTGGACCGACAGGTCGTCACGGGGAGCTGTTTTTT. Its translation is CASSGPTGRHGELFF.

The sample holds one count of this clone. The V call is TRBV19, the J call TRBJ1-5, with unresolved D. Germline V gene data show CDR1 as LNHDA and CDR2 as SQIVND (reference sequence). The CDR3 loop spans 17 amino acids. V dropped 5 bases and J dropped 1 base, with 18 bases sitting between them. CDR3 nucleotides: TGTGCCAGTAGTCGGTTTATTTCCCAGGCGAGCAATCAGCCCCAGCATTTT. Translated, it gives CASSRFISQASNQPQHF.

The gene calls are TRBV4-3 and TRBJ2-3, with 11 bases aligning to TRBD2. This CDR3 is built from 16 residues. The J segment lost 4 bases and the V segment lost 0 bases, leaving 3 bases of the junction unmatched. The germline V gene encodes CDR1 LGHNA and CDR2 YSLEER. The CDR3 DNA is TGCGCCAGCAGCCAAGATAGCGGGAGGGGGGCAGATACGCAGTATTTT. Translated, it gives CASSQDSGRGADTQYF.

This chain links TRBV27 with TRBJ2-1; 14 bases are shared with TRBD2. This CDR3 is 15 amino acids long. After removal of 6 bases from V and 8 bases from J, the junction contained 6 bases not matched to a gene. Germline loops: CDR1 MNHEY, CDR2 SMNVEV (reference sequence). Here the CDR3 DNA reads TGTGCCAGCAGCCGGGGACTAGCGGGAGTTCATGAGCAGTTCTTC. Encoded protein: CASSRGLAGVHEQFF.

V and J are TRBV27 and TRBJ1-1; TRBD1 aligns across 9 bases. Germline assignment: CDR1 MNHEY and CDR2 SMNVEV (reference sequence). V was pared by 2 bases and J by 0 bases, with 16 bases of the junction left unmatched. CDR3 size: 20 residues. The CDR3 region is CASSLIFLRDRADMNTEAFF. In nucleotides, the CDR3 is TGTGCCAGCAGTTTAATCTTCCTCCGGGACAGGGCAGACATGAACACTGAAGCTTTCTTT.

This clone has only a few counts. The chain combines TRBV2 with TRBJ1-5; no definite D call. Per the germline V gene, CDR1 is SNHLY and CDR2 is FYNNEI. The CDR3 length is 12 residues. Trimming left V 4 bases short and J 5 bases short, with 6 bases between. CDR3 sequence: CASSGVDQPQHF. CDR3 nucleotides: TGTGCCAGCAGTGGAGTGGATCAGCCCCAGCATTTT.

The chain joins TRBV27 to TRBJ2-1, with a possible D match to TRBD1 (5 bases). Germline V gene data show CDR1 as MNHEY and CDR2 as SMNVEV (reference sequence). Trimming pared 4 bases from V and 8 bases from J, leaving 15 bases between. The CDR3 runs to 14 residues. This CDR3 is CASSSHSGRDEQFF. Here the CDR3 DNA reads TGTGCCAGCAGTTCCCACTCGGGCAGGGATGAGCAGTTCTTC.

Notes on this clone: Other DNA sequences in the same sample also yield this CDR3. This chain connects TRBV5-1 to TRBJ1-2, with D tentatively TRBD1 (6 bases). V was clipped by 4 bases and J by 1 base, with 11 bases between them. Germline V gives CDR1 SGHRS, CDR2 YFSETQ. The CDR3 is 14 amino acids. Here the CDR3 DNA reads TGCGCCAGCAGCCCGACAGGCGGTAACTATGGCTACACCTTC. This encodes CASSPTGGNYGYTF.

The gene calls are TRBV30 and TRBJ1-2; 9 bases line up with TRBD1. J lost 8 bases, V lost 5 bases, and 9 bases had no gene match. The CDR3 has 13 residues. The germline CDR1 and CDR2 sequences are GTSNPN and SVGIG (reference sequence). The CDR3 sequence is CAWGPGTGYGYTF. As DNA, the CDR3 is TGTGCCTGGGGTCCCGGGACAGGGTACGGCTACACCTTC.